In this sample, the clone carrying this T cell receptor beta chain turned up a few times. The CDR3 extends over 18 amino acids. Germline CDR1 and CDR2: SGHRS and YFSETQ. The J segment lost 4 bases and the V segment lost 0 bases, leaving 9 bases of the junction unmatched. The data were obtained in a study of T-cell reconstitution after alpha-beta-depleted transplantation in children. Unique molecular identifiers were used to barcode this TCRbeta library. TCRdb redid the calling of the PCR reads with MiXCR, one entry per CDR3 protein. In the table there are approximately 240,000 distinct CDR3 sequences, about 8.8% of which are singletons.

The receptor was derived from a human donor who donated a stem cell graft to a child with SCID. The sample was PBMCs from the stem cell graft donor, taken from the stem cell graft. The chain recombines TRBV5-1 with TRBJ2-3, with 12 bases lining up with TRBD2. This CDR3 is CASSLGGPPSGGADTQYF. The DNA for the CDR3 is TGCGCCAGCAGCTTGGGGGGCCCTCCTAGCGGGGGGGCAGATACGCAGTATTTT.